Listed below are T cell receptor beta chains from one sample, sequenced in a study of CD8+CD57+ T cells in acquired aplastic anemia. TCRdb re-derived calls from the reads in MiXCR, one entry per CDR3 protein. The sample has roughly 250,000 distinct CDR3 sequences; roughly 80% are singletons. What was sequenced was sorted CD4+, CD8+, or CD8+CD57+ T cells (not recorded which) from PBMCs. All receptors come from a human donor with aplastic anemia. CDR3s include the opening cysteine and the closing phenylalanine or tryptophan. Fields, in order: clone size, V gene, J gene, D gene, CDR3 protein, CDR3 DNA. The D gene is left open where the match is weak. Rows give clone size only sometimes, using once, few, many, or a class for an expanded clone.

many	TRBV9	TRBJ2-3	NA	CASSVGEGTDTQYF	TGTGCCAGCAGCGTAGGGGAGGGCACAGATACGCAGTATTTT
NA	TRBV7-2	TRBJ2-3	NA	CASGDGGADKTYF	TGTGCCAGCGGGGACGGGGGAGCAGATAAGACGTATTTT
NA	TRBV10-3	TRBJ1-5	NA	CAISREGNQPQHF	TGTGCCATCAGTAGAGAGGGCAATCAGCCCCAGCATTTT
NA	TRBV5-1	TRBJ1-1	NA	CASSFSLYEHTEAFF	TGTGCCAGCAGCTTTAGTCTGTATGAGCACACTGAAGCTTTCTTT
NA	TRBV4-3	TRBJ2-5	NA	CASSQVVGRETQYF	TGCGCCAGCAGCCAAGTGGTTGGGCGGGAGACCCAGTACTTC
NA	TRBV11-3	TRBJ1-1	NA	CASSFHPDDTEAFF	TGTGCCAGCAGCTTTCATCCAGACGACACTGAAGCTTTCTTT
NA	TRBV2	TRBJ1-5	NA	CASSHTYSYNAQLF	TGTGCCAGCAGTCATACGTATAGCTACAATGCCCAGCTCTTT
NA	TRBV13	TRBJ1-5	NA	CASSPFEGNNQPQHF	TGTGCCAGCAGCCCCTTTGAGGGGAACAATCAGCCCCAGCATTTT
NA	TRBV5-1	TRBJ2-7	NA	CASSQAGRTSEQYF	TGCGCCAGCAGCCAGGCCGGACGGACCTCCGAGCAGTACTTC
NA	TRBV24-1	TRBJ1-1	NA	CATSDSTAGKYTEAFF	TGTGCCACCAGTGACTCCACGGCAGGCAAGTACACTGAAGCTTTCTTT
NA	TRBV7-6	TRBJ1-1	NA	CASSGAPGTTETFF	TGTGCCAGCAGCGGGGCGCCGGGGACCACTGAAACTTTCTTT
NA	TRBV7-8	TRBJ1-1	NA	CASSVADYPLTKTEAFF	TGTGCCAGCAGCGTAGCGGACTATCCCCTTACGAAGACTGAAGCTTTCTTT
few	TRBV9	TRBJ1-6	NA	CASSHPFPLHF	TGCGCCAGCAGCCATCCTTTTCCCCTCCACTTT
NA	TRBV7-3	TRBJ2-3	NA	CASSREATDTEHF	TGTGCCAGCTCAAGAGAGGCCACAGATACGGAACATTTT
NA	TRBV11-1	TRBJ2-1	NA	CASSAGRLYNEQFF	TGTGCCAGCAGCGCAGGCCGGTTATACAATGAGCAGTTCTTC
NA	TRBV7-8	TRBJ1-1	NA	CASSMSDSALVNTEAFF	TGTGCCAGCAGCATGTCGGACTCCGCGCTGGTGAACACTGAAGCTTTCTTT
NA	TRBV2	TRBJ1-6	NA	CASSAGSASPQYF	TGTGCCAGCAGCGCAGGTTCTGCGTCACCCCAGTACTTT
once	TRBV7-8	TRBJ2-7	NA	CASSMGLGPDKYF	TGTGCCAGCAGCATGGGTTTGGGTCCCGATAAGTACTTT
NA	TRBV19	TRBJ2-3	TRBD2	CASSIAGGSYKQYF	TGTGCCAGTAGTATAGCGGGAGGATCCTACAAGCAGTATTTT
NA	TRBV14	TRBJ1-2	TRBD1	CASSATQHRGSYGYTF	TGTGCCAGCAGCGCCACCCAACACAGGGGTAGCTATGGCTACACCTTC
NA	TRBV2	TRBJ2-1	NA	CASGRGRWENEQFF	TGTGCCAGCGGCCGCGGCCGGTGGGAAAATGAGCAGTTCTTC
once	TRBV7-3	TRBJ2-5	NA	CASSFRGTWGATHYF	TGTGCCAGCAGCTTTCGCGGAACTTGGGGAGCGACCCACTACTTC
NA	TRBV7-3	TRBJ1-6	NA	CASGDGAKDSPLHF	TGTGCCAGCGGGGACGGGGCCAAAGATTCGCCCCTCCACTTT
NA	TRBV9	TRBJ1-1	NA	CASSLGVTRNTAAFF	TGTGCCAGCAGCTTAGGGGTGACAAGGAACACTGCAGCTTTCTTT
NA	TRBV20-1	TRBJ1-5	TRBD1	CSARPTDRDSQHF	TGCAGTGCTAGACCCACCGACAGGGACTCCCAGCATTTT
NA	TRBV7-9	TRBJ2-7	TRBD2	CASSSQRSGGYEEYF	TGTGCCAGCAGCTCTCAAAGAAGCGGGGGCTACGAGGAGTACTTC
NA	TRBV12-3/TRBV12-4	TRBJ2-1	NA	CASSFGGKRDEQFF	TGTGCCAGCAGTTTTGGGGGGAAAAGGGATGAGCAGTTCTTC
NA	TRBV7-6	TRBJ2-7	NA	CASSLPGTPEAQYF	TGTGCCAGCAGCCTGCCCGGGACCCCAGAGGCGCAGTACTTC
NA	TRBV20-1	TRBJ2-1	NA	CSARDWAYEQFF	TGCAGTGCTAGAGATTGGGCATATGAGCAGTTCTTC
few	TRBV7-3	TRBJ2-3	NA	CASGVGGTAAQYF	TGTGCCAGCGGCGTCGGGGGAACAGCTGCGCAGTATTTT
few	TRBV9	TRBJ2-1	NA	CASSVGSGGTWNEQFF	TGTGCCAGCAGCGTAGGAAGCGGAGGTACGTGGAATGAGCAGTTCTTC
NA	TRBV5-6	TRBJ1-1	NA	CASSLGRGYTEAFF	TGTGCCAGCAGCTTGGGGAGGGGGTACACTGAAGCTTTCTTT
NA	TRBV9	TRBJ2-1	NA	CASSVPVDAGIWQQFF	TGTGCCAGCAGCGTTCCAGTAGACGCAGGAATTTGGCAGCAGTTCTTC
NA	TRBV11-2	TRBJ2-1	TRBD1	CASSPDRGVSNEQFF	TGTGCCAGCAGTCCGGACAGGGGGGTCTCCAATGAGCAGTTCTTC
NA	TRBV7-8	TRBJ1-5	NA	CASSLSGGPDQPQHF	TGTGCCAGCAGCTTATCGGGGGGGCCCGATCAGCCCCAGCATTTT
NA	TRBV7-8	TRBJ2-7	NA	CASSLGGHEQYF	TGTGCCAGCAGCTTAGGTGGTCACGAGCAGTACTTC
NA	TRBV2	TRBJ2-1	TRBD2	CASRVSSGAYNEQFF	TGTGCCAGCAGAGTCTCTAGCGGAGCATACAATGAGCAGTTCTTC
NA	TRBV20-1	TRBJ1-1	NA	CSARDRRNPSTEAFF	TGCAGTGCTAGAGACCGACGAAACCCTTCCACTGAAGCTTTCTTT
NA	TRBV9	TRBJ1-1	NA	CASGVDGNSQTFAFF	TGTGCCAGCGGAGTAGATGGGAACAGTCAGACCTTCGCTTTCTTT
NA	TRBV7-9	TRBJ2-5	NA	CATSLGIEQETQAF	TGTGCCACCAGCTTAGGCATCGAGCAGGAGACTCAGGCTTTC
NA	TRBV2	TRBJ2-3	NA	CASGGGRTVTQYF	TGTGCCAGCGGAGGCGGGCGCACAGTTACGCAGTATTTT
NA	TRBV7-9	TRBJ1-1	TRBD1	CASSLEGARDTEAFF	TGTGCCAGCAGCTTAGAGGGGGCACGCGACACGGAAGCTTTCTTT
NA	TRBV12-3/TRBV12-4	TRBJ2-7	NA	CASNLAGEDYEQYF	TGTGCCAGCAACTTAGCAGGGGAGGACTACGAGCAGTACTTC
once	TRBV7-3	TRBJ2-5	NA	CASSCAGTWRDF	TGTGCCAGCAGTTGTGCCGGGACTTGGCGGGACTTC
NA	TRBV12-3/TRBV12-4	TRBJ1-4	NA	CASSLVQGGEELFFF	TGTGCCAGCAGTTTGGTCCAGGGAGGTGAAGAACTGTTTTTTTTC
NA	TRBV20-1	TRBJ1-1	NA	CSAVIDGNTEAFF	TGCAGTGCTGTGATAGATGGAAACACTGAAGCTTTCTTT
NA	TRBV2	TRBJ2-5	NA	CASSPSSLHDEQHF	TGTGCCAGCAGTCCGAGCAGCTTGCACGATGAGCAGCACTTC
NA	TRBV5-4	TRBJ2-7	NA	CATSGVALAYEQYF	TGTGCCACCAGCGGAGTGGCCTTAGCCTACGAGCAGTACTTC
many	TRBV7-8	TRBJ2-3	TRBD1	CASSFDPDGTALSYF	TGTGCCAGCAGCTTTGATCCAGACGGGACAGCCCTTTCCTATTTT
NA	TRBV19	TRBJ2-3	NA	CASSSSAGQGGTDTQYF	TGTGCCAGTAGTTCCTCGGCGGGACAAGGGGGCACAGATACGCAGTATTTT
NA	TRBV7-6	TRBJ2-6	NA	CASSLAHGSKDNELTF	TGTGCCAGCAGCTTAGCCCACGGGTCCAAAGACAACGAGCTGACTTTC
NA	TRBV7-2	TRBJ2-5	TRBD1	CASSARDRGQETQYF	TGTGCCAGCAGCGCCCGGGACAGGGGGCAGGAGACCCAGTACTTC
once	TRBV7-9	TRBJ2-2	NA	CASSLLRSKGGELFF	TGTGCCAGCAGCTTATTAAGAAGTAAGGGGGGGGAGCTGTTTTTT
NA	TRBV6-1	TRBJ2-5	NA	CASSFRGQVIQYF	TGTGCCAGCAGTTTCCGCGGGCAAGTGATCCAGTACTTC
NA	TRBV7-9	TRBJ1-2	NA	CASSLGRGSSYGYTF	TGTGCCAGCAGCTTAGGACGGGGGAGTAGTTATGGCTACACCTTC